The T cell receptor beta chain under discussion was sequenced for a study of cytomegalovirus exposure and HLA in healthy donors. Regarding the study as a whole: The authors later found HLA-associated TCR beta chains more clonally expanded than equally common others.

This clone showed up just once. Its antigen is unidentified. In germline, CDR1 is MNHNS, CDR2 SASEGT. There are 14 residues in the CDR3. J lost 7 bases, V lost 9 bases, and 8 bases had no gene match. PCR employed 60 Vbeta and 13 Jbeta primers. TCRdb's copy holds only in-frame clones and misses some; the assay was immunoSEQ multiplex PCR. The sample lists 90,000 to 120,000 clones, 75% to 85% seen once, with roughly 1.2% in the top ten. The rearrangement uses TRBV6-1 and TRBJ1-6; the match to TRBD1 covers 8 bases. The sequence was obtained from a woman aged 18-29 years in good health and CMV-seronegative. The sequenced material came from PBMCs. The CDR3 spells CASTMGQENSPLHF. The CDR3 coding sequence is TGTGCCAGTACTATGGGACAGGAAAATTCACCCCTCCACTTT.